This TCR beta chain was captured in a study of identical twins (dated by TCRdb to the mid-2010s). Describing the broader study: The study deep-sequenced TCR alpha and beta repertoires from monozygotic twins, unrelated adults of various ages and cord blood to test whether fetal clonotypes persist. To rule out contamination, the twin experiments were replicated at different times with different library preparation protocols. What the work shows at the level of the full study, not this receptor alone: In beta out-of-frame sequences, excess twin sharing was weaker, because having fewer shared sequences lowered the signal-to-noise ratio. Compared with coincidental sharing between unrelated individuals, out-of-frame TCR alpha sequences shared between twins showed an excess of sequences with low generation probability. Conclusions relied on cross-sectional statistical analysis, since the same donors could not be followed over many years. Invariant T cells such as MAIT and iNKT could partly confound zero-insertion analyses, though diverse VJ usage argued against this for most clonotypes. In monozygotic twins, recombination models systematically underestimated out-of-frame TCR alpha sharing, but the models matched the sharing seen between unrelated individuals. Fewer insertions were carried by abundant cord blood beta clonotypes, a similar but weaker trend appeared in young adult naive repertoires, and no such trend appeared in memory repertoires.

This clonotype was found a few times. Its antigen target is currently unknown. The record has no base qualities; no much larger clone is one base away. Only healthy Caucasian donors were included. The researchers also sequenced three unrelated adults who were not twins: a male aged 18 to 30, a male aged 50 to 59, and a female aged 50 to 59. Miltenyi CD45RO+ enrichment and human naive T-cell isolation kits were used to isolate memory (CD45RO+) and naive T cells from PBMC. Libraries came from 5' RACE. The sequencer was an Illumina HiSeq 2000. A universal primer binding site was introduced by template switching, and a unique molecular identifier was present in the final cDNA, enabling accurate counting of TCR cDNA molecules. Specific primers in the conserved constant-segment region were used to synthesize first-strand cDNA for TCR alpha and beta chains. To control for contamination, every cDNA library carried two barcodes: a SMART-Mk sample barcode plus Illumina barcodes. TruSeq adapter sequences along with Illumina sample barcodes were introduced in two successive PCR steps. Sequencing of the TCR alpha and beta cDNA libraries was done on the Illumina HiSeq platform using custom primers. As for how the authors treated the data: Unique molecular identifiers were extracted from raw reads with MiGEC, and CDR3 positions were determined with MiXCR. For each individual, recombination models were inferred using an EM algorithm with the repgenHMM and IGoR tools. The analysis of shared clonotypes was done with the tcR package in R, with sharing normalized by the product of cloneset sizes. Out-of-frame nonproductive sequences were analyzed to study raw recombination free of thymic and clonal selection effects. TCRdb reprocessed the public reads (quality trimming at Q25 with fastp, clone calling with MiXCR) and kept in-frame beta chains. Under each unique CDR3 protein, matching rows form one entry showing the most common genes and DNA. The V and J calls here are based on TCRdb, not the publication. The sample profile shows some 330,000 distinct CDR3 sequences; approximately 8.8% of them were found once. The ten largest account for 8% to 9.5% of the sample.

The CDR3 spans 16 residues, from the cysteine through the phenylalanine. The retained sequence is limited to the CDR3, 48 bases, with the frame set at the first base. CDR1 and CDR2 (LGHDT, YNNKEL) derive from the germline V gene (reference sequence). V loses 1 base at its end and J loses 8 bases; junction bases beyond the gene matches: 8. The chain is assembled from TRBV3-1 and TRBJ2-1; 10 central nucleotides agree with TRBD1. What was sequenced was naive T cells sorted from blood. This specimen's cell subset or site label, per the study, means: cells isolated with a human naive T-cell isolation kit. The receptor's source is a woman aged 50 to 65 in good health. The DNA sequence follows: TGTGCCAGCAGCCAAGCACGAGGGACAGGGGTCGATGAGCAGTTCTTC. Its amino acids are CASSQARGTGVDEQFF.